Listed below are T cell receptor beta chains from one sample, sequenced in a study of identical twins. One entry per CDR3 protein, called by TCRdb with MiXCR from the 5' RACE reads. The sample contains roughly 260,000 distinct CDR3 sequences, roughly 7.5% of which appear only once. These data were likewise used in another study, on yellow fever vaccine responses in identical twins.

The material sequenced was CD8+ T cells sorted from blood. These receptors originate from a woman between 18 and 29 years old in good health. The CDR3 runs from the conserved cysteine through the conserved F or W. Each record gives: clone size, CDR3 length, J gene, D gene, V gene, CDR3 protein, CDR3 DNA. D genes are given only for firm matches. A clone size is listed for some rows: how often the clone was seen (once, few, many), or a class if it is expanded.

few | 14 | TRBJ2-2 | NA | TRBV7-7 | CAIPVREPTGELFF | TGTGCCATTCCGGTCAGGGAGCCCACCGGGGAGCTGTTTTTT
NA | 14 | TRBJ2-7 | NA | TRBV20-1 | CSVGRGGTLGEQYF | TGCAGTGTTGGCAGAGGTGGCACTCTGGGAGAGCAGTACTTC
NA | 13 | TRBJ2-1 | NA | TRBV12-3/TRBV12-4 | CASSPYSNNEQFF | TGTGCCAGCAGCCCCTATTCGAACAATGAGCAGTTCTTC
NA | 15 | TRBJ2-3 | TRBD2 | TRBV5-1 | CASSYPTSGGDTQYF | TGCGCCAGCAGCTACCCGACTAGCGGGGGGGATACGCAGTATTTT
many | 16 | TRBJ2-7 | TRBD2 | TRBV20-1 | CSARIGLAGRTYEQYF | TGCAGTGCGAGGATAGGACTAGCGGGCCGTACTTACGAGCAGTACTTC
few | 18 | TRBJ2-1 | TRBD2 | TRBV7-6 | CASSLGPVGGERLNEQFF | TGTGCCAGCAGCTTAGGACCGGTTGGGGGGGAGCGGTTGAATGAGCAGTTCTTC
many | 17 | TRBJ2-3 | NA | TRBV4-1 | CASSQEADPFPSDTQYF | TGCGCCAGCAGCCAAGAGGCCGACCCCTTCCCATCAGATACGCAGTATTTT
many | 15 | TRBJ1-1 | NA | TRBV27 | CASSLSVEGDTEAFF | TGTGCCAGCAGTTTATCGGTTGAGGGGGACACTGAAGCTTTCTTT
many | 13 | TRBJ2-1 | TRBD2 | TRBV29-1 | CSVTGLADNEQFF | TGCAGCGTTACCGGACTAGCCGACAATGAGCAGTTCTTC
NA | 13 | TRBJ2-7 | NA | TRBV28 | CASSVGLLNEQYF | TGTGCCAGCAGCGTCGGACTATTAAACGAGCAGTACTTC
few | 11 | TRBJ1-3 | NA | TRBV25-1 | CASGLGNTIYF | TGTGCCAGCGGGCTAGGAAACACCATATATTTT
few | 15 | TRBJ2-5 | TRBD1 | TRBV12-3/TRBV12-4 | CASSPRTGLSETQYF | TGTGCCAGCAGTCCCAGGACAGGGCTTAGCGAGACCCAGTACTTC
NA | 17 | TRBJ2-1 | NA | TRBV24-1 | CATSDSDRAGSYNEQFF | TGTGCCACCAGTGATTCGGACAGAGCGGGTTCCTACAATGAGCAGTTCTTC
few | 13 | TRBJ2-7 | NA | TRBV24-1 | CATSEGTHYEQYF | TGTGCCACCTCGGAGGGAACGCACTACGAGCAGTACTTC
NA | 17 | TRBJ1-2 | TRBD1 | TRBV6-5 | CASSYTTDRGRDYGYTF | TGTGCCAGCAGTTACACCACGGACAGGGGGAGGGACTATGGCTACACCTTC
few | 15 | TRBJ2-3 | NA | TRBV6-5 | CASSYSGGVGDTQYF | TGTGCCAGCAGTTACTCTGGGGGAGTGGGTGATACGCAGTATTTT
few | 16 | TRBJ2-3 | TRBD1 | TRBV5-1 | CASSLASGGLTDTQYF | TGCGCCAGCAGCTTGGCGTCAGGGGGTCTGACAGATACGCAGTATTTT
NA | 19 | TRBJ2-2 | NA | TRBV28 | CASTPGAVKGSANTGELFF | TGTGCCAGCACCCCCGGGGCAGTGAAGGGGAGTGCGAACACCGGGGAGCTGTTTTTT
many | 17 | TRBJ2-5 | NA | TRBV6-5 | CASSYLAGTRGQETQYF | TGTGCCAGCAGTTACTTAGCCGGTACTAGGGGCCAAGAGACCCAGTACTTC
few | 17 | TRBJ2-7 | NA | TRBV2 | CASSPGPGRDEVHEQYF | TGTGCCAGCAGCCCGGGACCCGGGAGAGATGAAGTCCACGAGCAGTACTTC
many | 15 | TRBJ2-2 | NA | TRBV5-1 | CASSPGRTNTGELFF | TGCGCCAGCAGCCCGGGACGGACGAACACCGGGGAGCTGTTTTTT
many | 14 | TRBJ2-2 | NA | TRBV12-3/TRBV12-4 | CASSLIVVTGELFF | TGTGCCAGCAGTTTGATAGTAGTGACCGGGGAGCTGTTTTTT
NA | 14 | TRBJ1-5 | NA | TRBV6-7 | CASRPAARGQPQHF | TGTGCCAGCAGGCCCGCGGCAAGGGGCCAGCCCCAGCATTTT
few | 14 | TRBJ2-2 | NA | TRBV9 | CASSGGVLTGELFF | TGTGCCAGCAGCGGAGGGGTGTTGACCGGGGAGCTGTTTTTT
few | 13 | TRBJ2-7 | NA | TRBV20-1 | CSASVDETYEQYF | TGCAGTGCATCTGTAGATGAAACCTACGAGCAGTACTTC
NA | 16 | TRBJ2-5 | NA | TRBV7-8 | CASSLVSSDPQETQYF | TGTGCCAGCAGCTTAGTTTCTAGCGACCCTCAAGAGACCCAGTACTTC
NA | 15 | TRBJ2-3 | TRBD2 | TRBV7-8 | CASSFIAGDTDTQYF | TGTGCCAGCAGCTTTATAGCGGGGGACACAGATACGCAGTATTTT
many | 16 | TRBJ2-1 | NA | TRBV9 | CASSANRVKGYDEQFF | TGTGCCAGCAGCGCCAACAGGGTAAAGGGGTACGATGAGCAGTTCTTC
NA | 14 | TRBJ2-7 | TRBD1 | TRBV3-1 | CATSGQGNSYEQYF | TGTGCCACCAGTGGACAGGGCAACTCCTACGAGCAGTACTTC
NA | 13 | TRBJ1-2 | NA | TRBV27 | CASRRPDSHGYTF | TGTGCCAGCAGACGACCTGATAGCCATGGCTACACCTTC
many | 18 | TRBJ2-2 | TRBD2 | TRBV7-8 | CASSFRTSGRFYTGELFF | TGTGCCAGCAGCTTCAGGACTAGCGGGAGATTTTACACCGGGGAGCTGTTTTTT
many | 13 | TRBJ2-1 | NA | TRBV20-1 | CSESFFPYNEQFF | TGCAGTGAGAGTTTCTTTCCCTACAATGAGCAGTTCTTC
few | 14 | TRBJ2-1 | TRBD2 | TRBV10-3 | CAISEQRGYNEQFF | TGTGCCATCAGTGAACAGCGGGGGTACAATGAGCAGTTCTTC
NA | 13 | TRBJ1-1 | NA | TRBV13 | CASSLERGSEAFF | TGTGCCAGCAGCTTAGAAAGGGGTTCAGAAGCTTTCTTT
NA | 13 | TRBJ2-3 | NA | TRBV10-2 | CASSESFPDTQYF | TGCGCCAGCAGTGAGTCGTTTCCAGATACGCAGTATTTT
few | 15 | TRBJ2-5 | NA | TRBV24-1 | CATSEVIGSRETQYF | TGTGCCACCAGTGAGGTTATTGGGAGCCGAGAGACCCAGTACTTC
NA | 14 | TRBJ2-2 | NA | TRBV5-1 | CASSLVLNTGELFF | TGCGCCAGCAGCTTGGTCTTGAACACCGGGGAGCTGTTTTTT
NA | 13 | TRBJ1-2 | NA | TRBV5-5 | CASSLAGKGQDTF | TGTGCCAGCAGCTTGGCCGGGAAGGGGCAGGACACCTTC
NA | 13 | TRBJ1-1 | TRBD1 | TRBV29-1 | CSVNRGGGTEAFF | TGCAGCGTTAACAGGGGAGGGGGCACTGAAGCTTTCTTT
few | 15 | TRBJ1-2 | NA | TRBV27 | CASSFSPGQKFGYTF | TGTGCCAGCAGTTTTTCACCGGGACAAAAGTTTGGCTACACCTTC